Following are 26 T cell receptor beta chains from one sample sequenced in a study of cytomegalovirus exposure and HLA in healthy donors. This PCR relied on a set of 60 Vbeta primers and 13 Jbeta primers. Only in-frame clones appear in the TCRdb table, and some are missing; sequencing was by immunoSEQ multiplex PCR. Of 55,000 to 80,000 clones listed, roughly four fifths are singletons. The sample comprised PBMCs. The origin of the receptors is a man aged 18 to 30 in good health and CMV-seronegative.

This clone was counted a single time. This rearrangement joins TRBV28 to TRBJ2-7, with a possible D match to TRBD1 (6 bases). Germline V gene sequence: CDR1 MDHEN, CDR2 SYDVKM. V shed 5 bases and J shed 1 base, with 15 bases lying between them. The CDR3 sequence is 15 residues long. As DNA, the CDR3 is TGTGCCAGCAGTCTTCCAGGCAGGGGTTCCTACGAGCAGTACTTC. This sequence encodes CASSLPGRGSYEQYF.

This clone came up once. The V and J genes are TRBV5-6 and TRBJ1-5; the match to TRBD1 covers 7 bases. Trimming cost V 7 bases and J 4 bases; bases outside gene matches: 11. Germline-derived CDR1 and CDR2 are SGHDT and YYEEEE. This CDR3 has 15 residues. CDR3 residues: CASSSRTGPNQPQHF. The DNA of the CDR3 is TGTGCCAGCTCCTCGCGGACAGGCCCTAATCAGCCCCAGCATTTT.

The DNA of the CDR3 is TGTGCCAGCAGTGTACGGCAGGGCGATGAAAAACTGTTTTTT. This codes for CASSVRQGDEKLFF. The chain uses TRBV2 and TRBJ1-4; tentative D call: TRBD1 (5 bases). The length of the CDR3 is 14 residues. V was clipped by 4 bases and J by 6 bases, with 12 bases between them. Looked up from germline, CDR1 is SNHLY and CDR2 is FYNNEI.

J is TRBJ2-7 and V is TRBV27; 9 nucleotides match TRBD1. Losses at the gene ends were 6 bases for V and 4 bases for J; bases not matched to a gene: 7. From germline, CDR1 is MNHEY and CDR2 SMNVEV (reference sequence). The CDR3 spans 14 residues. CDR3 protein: CASSLRDRVYEQYF. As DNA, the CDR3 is TGTGCCAGCAGCCTCCGGGACAGGGTATACGAGCAGTACTTC.

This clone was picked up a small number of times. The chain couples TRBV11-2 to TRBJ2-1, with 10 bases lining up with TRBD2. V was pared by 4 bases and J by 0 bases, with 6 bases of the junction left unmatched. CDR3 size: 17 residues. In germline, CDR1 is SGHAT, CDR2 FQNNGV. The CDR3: CASSSSSGGSSYNEQFF. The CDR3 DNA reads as TGTGCCAGCAGCTCCTCTAGCGGGGGTAGCTCCTACAATGAGCAGTTCTTC.

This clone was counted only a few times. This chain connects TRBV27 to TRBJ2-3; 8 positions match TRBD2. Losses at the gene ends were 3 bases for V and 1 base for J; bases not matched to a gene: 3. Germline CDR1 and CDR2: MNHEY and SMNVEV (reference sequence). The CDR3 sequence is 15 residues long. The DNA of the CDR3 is TGTGCCAGCAGTTTCCTCGGGGGGGGCACAGATACGCAGTATTTT. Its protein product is CASSFLGGGTDTQYF.

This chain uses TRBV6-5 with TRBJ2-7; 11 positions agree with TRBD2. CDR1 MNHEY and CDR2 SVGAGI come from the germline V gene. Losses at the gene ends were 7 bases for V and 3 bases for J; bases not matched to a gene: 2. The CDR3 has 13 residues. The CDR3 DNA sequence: TGTGCCAGCACCGGGACTAGCGGCTACGAGCAGTACTTC. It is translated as CASTGTSGYEQYF.

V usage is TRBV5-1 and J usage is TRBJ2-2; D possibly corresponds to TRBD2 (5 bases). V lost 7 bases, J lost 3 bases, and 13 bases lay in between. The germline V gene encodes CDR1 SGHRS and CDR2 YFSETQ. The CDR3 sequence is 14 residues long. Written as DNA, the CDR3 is TGCGCCAGCGCCGGGGTACCCCACACCGGGGAGCTGTTTTTT. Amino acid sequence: CASAGVPHTGELFF.

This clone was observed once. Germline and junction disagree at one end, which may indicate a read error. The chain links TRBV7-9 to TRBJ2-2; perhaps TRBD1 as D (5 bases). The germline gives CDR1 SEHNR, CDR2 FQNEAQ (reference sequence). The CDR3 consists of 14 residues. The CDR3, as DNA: TGTGCCAGCAGCACCCCAGGGAACGCCGGGGAGCTGTTTTTT. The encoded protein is CASSTPGNAGELFF. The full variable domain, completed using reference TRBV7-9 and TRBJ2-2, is DTGVSQNPRHKITKRGQNVTFRCDPISEHNRLYWYRQTLGQGPEFLTYFQNEAQLEKSRLLSDRFSAERPKGSFSTLEIQRTEQGDSAMYLCASSTPGNAGELFFGEGSRLTVL.

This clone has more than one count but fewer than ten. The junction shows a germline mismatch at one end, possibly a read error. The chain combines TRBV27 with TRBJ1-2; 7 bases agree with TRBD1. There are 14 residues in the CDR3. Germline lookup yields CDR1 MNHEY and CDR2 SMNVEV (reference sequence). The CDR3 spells CASSLNGRGYDYTF. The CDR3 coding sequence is TGTGCCAGCAGTTTAAACGGCAGGGGGTATGACTACACCTTC.

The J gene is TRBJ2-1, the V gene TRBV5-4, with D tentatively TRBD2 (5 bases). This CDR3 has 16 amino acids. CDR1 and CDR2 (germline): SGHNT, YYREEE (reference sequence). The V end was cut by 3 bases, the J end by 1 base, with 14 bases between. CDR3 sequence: CASSSKRAASYNEQFF. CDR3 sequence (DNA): TGTGCCAGCAGCTCTAAGAGGGCAGCATCCTACAATGAGCAGTTCTTC.

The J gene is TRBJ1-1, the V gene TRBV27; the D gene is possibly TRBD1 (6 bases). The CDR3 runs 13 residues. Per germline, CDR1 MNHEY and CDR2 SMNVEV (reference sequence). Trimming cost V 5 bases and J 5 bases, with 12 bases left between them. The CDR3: CASSTGWGTEAFF. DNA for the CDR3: TGTGCCAGCAGTACAGGGTGGGGGACTGAAGCTTTCTTT.

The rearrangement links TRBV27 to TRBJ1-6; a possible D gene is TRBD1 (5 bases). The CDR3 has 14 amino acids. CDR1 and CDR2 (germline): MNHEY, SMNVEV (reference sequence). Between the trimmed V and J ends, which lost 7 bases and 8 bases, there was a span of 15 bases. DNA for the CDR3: TGTGCCAGCACTGACAGCCCGTTTGATTCACCCCTCCACTTT. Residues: CASTDSPFDSPLHF.

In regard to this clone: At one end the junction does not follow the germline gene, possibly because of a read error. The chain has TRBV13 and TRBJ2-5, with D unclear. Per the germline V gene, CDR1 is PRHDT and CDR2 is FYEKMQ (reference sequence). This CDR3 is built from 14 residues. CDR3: CASSRSNLQGTQYF. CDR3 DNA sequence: TGTGCCAGCAGTCGGAGTAACCTGCAAGGGACCCAGTACTTC.

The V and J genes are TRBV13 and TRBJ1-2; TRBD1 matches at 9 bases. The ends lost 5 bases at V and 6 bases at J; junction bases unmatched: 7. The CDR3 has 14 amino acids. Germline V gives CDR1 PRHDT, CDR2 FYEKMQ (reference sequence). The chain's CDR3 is CASSRRTGDDGYTF. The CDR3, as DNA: TGTGCCAGCAGCCGGAGGACAGGGGATGATGGCTACACCTTC.

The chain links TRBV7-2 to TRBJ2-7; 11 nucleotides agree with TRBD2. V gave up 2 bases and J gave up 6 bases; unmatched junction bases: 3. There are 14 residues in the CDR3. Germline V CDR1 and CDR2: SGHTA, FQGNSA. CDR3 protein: CASSLISGGGEQYF. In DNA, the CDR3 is TGTGCCAGCAGCTTAATTAGCGGGGGGGGCGAGCAGTACTTC.

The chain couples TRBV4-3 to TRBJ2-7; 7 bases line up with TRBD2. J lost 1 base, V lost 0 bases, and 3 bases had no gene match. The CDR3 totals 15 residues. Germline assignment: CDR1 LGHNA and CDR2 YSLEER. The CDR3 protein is CASSQDGRASYEQYF. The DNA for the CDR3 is TGCGCCAGCAGCCAAGATGGGAGGGCTTCCTACGAGCAGTACTTC.

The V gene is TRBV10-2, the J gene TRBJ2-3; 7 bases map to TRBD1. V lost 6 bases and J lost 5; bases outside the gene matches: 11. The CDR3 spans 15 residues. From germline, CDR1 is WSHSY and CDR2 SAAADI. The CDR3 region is CASRPTGVRGDTQYF. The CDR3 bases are TGCGCCAGCAGACCCACAGGGGTTCGGGGAGATACGCAGTATTTT.

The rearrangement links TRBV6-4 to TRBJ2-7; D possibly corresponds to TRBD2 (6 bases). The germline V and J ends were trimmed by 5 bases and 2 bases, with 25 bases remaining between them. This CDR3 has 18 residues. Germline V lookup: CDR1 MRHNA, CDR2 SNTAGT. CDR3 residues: CASSFTCRVVWEAYEQYF. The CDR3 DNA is TGTGCCAGCAGTTTCACCTGCCGGGTCGTGTGGGAGGCCTACGAGCAGTACTTC.

The chain's CDR3 is CASSFQGTNEKLFF. CDR3 sequence (DNA): TGTGCCAGCAGTTTTCAGGGAACTAATGAAAAACTGTTTTTT. The chain couples TRBV28 to TRBJ1-4; D is possibly TRBD1 (5 bases). Germline V gene sequence: CDR1 MDHEN, CDR2 SYDVKM. V shed 3 bases and J shed 1 base, with 6 bases lying between them. This CDR3 is built from 14 residues.

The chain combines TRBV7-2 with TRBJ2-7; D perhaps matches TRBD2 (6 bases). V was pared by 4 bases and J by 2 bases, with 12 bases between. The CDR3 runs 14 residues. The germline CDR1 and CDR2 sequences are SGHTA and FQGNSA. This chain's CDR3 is CASSSGLLPYEQYF. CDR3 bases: TGTGCCAGCAGCTCGGGACTTCTTCCCTACGAGCAGTACTTC.

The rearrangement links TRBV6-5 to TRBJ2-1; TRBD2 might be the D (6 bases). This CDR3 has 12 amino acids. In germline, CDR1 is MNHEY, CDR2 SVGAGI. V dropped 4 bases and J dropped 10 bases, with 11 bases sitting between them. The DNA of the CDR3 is TGTGCCAGCAGTTGGGACTTCAACGAGCAGTTCTTC. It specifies CASSWDFNEQFF.

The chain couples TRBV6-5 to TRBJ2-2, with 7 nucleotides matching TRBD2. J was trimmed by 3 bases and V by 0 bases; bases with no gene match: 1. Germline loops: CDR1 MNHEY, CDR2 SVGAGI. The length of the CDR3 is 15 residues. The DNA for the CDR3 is TGTGCCAGCAGTTACTCCGGGGGGTACACCGGGGAGCTGTTTTTT. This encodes CASSYSGGYTGELFF.

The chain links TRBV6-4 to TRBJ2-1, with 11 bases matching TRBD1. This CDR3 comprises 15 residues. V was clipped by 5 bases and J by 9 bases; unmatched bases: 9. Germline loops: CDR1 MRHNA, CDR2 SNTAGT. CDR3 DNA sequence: TGTGCCAGCAGTAAGGCCGGGACAGGGGGTGGTGAGCAGTTCTTC. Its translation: CASSKAGTGGGEQFF.

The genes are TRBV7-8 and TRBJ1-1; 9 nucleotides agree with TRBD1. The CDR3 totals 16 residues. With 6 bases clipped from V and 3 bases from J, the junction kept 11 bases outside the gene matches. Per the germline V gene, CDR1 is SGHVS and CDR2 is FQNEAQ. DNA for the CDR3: TGTGCCAGCAGACGGAGTCGGGGGGACAGGGACACTGAAGCTTTCTTT. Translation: CASRRSRGDRDTEAFF. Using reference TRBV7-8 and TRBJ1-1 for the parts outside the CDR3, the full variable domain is GAGVSQSPRYKVAKRGQDVALRCDPISGHVSLFWYQQALGQGPEFLTYFQNEAQLDKSGLPSDRFFAERPEGSVSTLKIQRTQQEDSAVYLCASRRSRGDRDTEAFFGQGTRLTVV.

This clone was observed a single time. The CDR3 here is CASSPFSGGTDTQYF. DNA for the CDR3: TGTGCCAGCAGCCCTTTTAGCGGGGGAACAGATACGCAGTATTTT. J is TRBJ2-3 and V is TRBV7-2; TRBD2 matches 9 bases. Germline trimming cut 5 bases from V and 3 bases from J; bases unmatched to any gene: 6. CDR1 and CDR2 from the germline V gene are SGHTA and FQGNSA. This CDR3 contains 15 residues.